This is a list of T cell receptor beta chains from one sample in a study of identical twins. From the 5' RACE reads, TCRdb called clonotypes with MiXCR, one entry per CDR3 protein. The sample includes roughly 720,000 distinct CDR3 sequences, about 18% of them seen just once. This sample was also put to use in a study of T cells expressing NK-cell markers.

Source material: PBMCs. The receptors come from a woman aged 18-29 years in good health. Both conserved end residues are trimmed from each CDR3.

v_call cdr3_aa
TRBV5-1 ASSLEQQNTEAF
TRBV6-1 ASIRQTLLNTEAF
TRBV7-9 ASSLGGSLNQPQH
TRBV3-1 ASSLRTSGAVSYEQY
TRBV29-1 SVVRTGGASMDTQY
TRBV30 AWSVRNRPY
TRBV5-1 ASSSMWGDNLETQY
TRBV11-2 ASSLSSGKLF
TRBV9 ASSGRLAGYNEQF
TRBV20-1 SAPPAGSYNEQF
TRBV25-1 ASNALAGGGYT
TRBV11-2 ASSLGTQREKLF
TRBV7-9 ASSSIDRGQETQY
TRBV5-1 ASSPGQGYGYT
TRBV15 ATSRDGGTLSNEQF
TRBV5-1 ASSFRDGELF
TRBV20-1 SARANYRDYRAGELF
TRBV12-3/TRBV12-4 ASGTSGRYNEQF
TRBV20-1 SVRGARTDTQY
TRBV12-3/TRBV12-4 ASSGSEAF
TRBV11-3 ASSLDRGFNSPLH
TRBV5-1 ASRGDRPNEAF
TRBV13 ASSQFSGGNQPQH